What follows are 22 T cell receptor beta chains derived from one specimen sequenced in a study of blood T cells in healthy people across ages. Using a J-beta primer mix together with a sample-barcoded 5' primer, a second PCR was run for roughly 6 to 12 cycles. Using its own MiXCR run on the 5' RACE reads, TCRdb lists one record per CDR3 protein. The table has about 1.4 million distinct CDR3 sequences, approximately 59% seen once. The sample comprised blood. These TCRs come from a man between 18 and 35 years old in good health.

The chain employs TRBV29-1 and TRBJ2-7, with D tentatively TRBD1 or TRBD2 (5 bases each). Between the trimmed V and J ends, which lost 5 bases and 3 bases, there was a span of 20 bases. There are 15 residues in the CDR3. Germline values: CDR1 SQVTM, CDR2 ANQGSEA. The CDR3 sequence is CSVSGTKGSDYEQYF. The CDR3 DNA is TGCAGCGTTTCCGGGACCAAAGGTTCGGACTACGAGCAGTACTTC.

In its sample, this clonotype was seen a few times. V and J are TRBV20-1 and TRBJ2-5; no definite D call. Per germline, CDR1 DFQATT and CDR2 SNEGSKA (reference sequence). The CDR3 length is 12 residues. The V end was cut by 3 bases, the J end by 0 bases, with 5 bases between. In DNA form, the CDR3 reads TGCAGTGCTAGCTTTTACCAAGAGACCCAGTACTTC. Translating it yields CSASFYQETQYF.

The V call is TRBV5-4, the J call TRBJ2-1; weak D call: TRBD2 (6 bases). Trimming pared 1 base from V and 9 bases from J, leaving 8 bases between. The CDR3 runs 12 residues. CDR1 is SGHNT, CDR2 YYREEE, per germline (reference sequence). CDR3 region: CASSLWRGEQFF. The CDR3 DNA is TGTGCCAGCAGCTTGTGGAGGGGTGAGCAGTTCTTC.

This chain joins TRBV29-1 and TRBJ1-2; possibly TRBD1 for D (5 bases). This CDR3 contains 13 residues. The ends were cut back, 4 bases at V and 4 bases at J, with 13 bases in the middle. The germline V gene has CDR1 SQVTM and CDR2 ANQGSEA. The CDR3 region is CSVAVTDSYGYTF. CDR3 DNA: TGCAGCGTTGCGGTGACAGATTCCTATGGCTACACCTTC.

This clonotype appeared once. This sequence joins TRBV7-2 and TRBJ2-7, with TRBD1 identical over 10 bases. The ends lost 6 bases at V and 5 bases at J; junction bases unmatched: 10. CDR3 length: 15 residues. The germline V gene has CDR1 SGHTA and CDR2 FQGNSA. CDR3 protein: CASSHPGQGTNEQYF. CDR3 DNA: TGTGCCAGCAGTCATCCGGGACAGGGGACTAACGAGCAGTACTTC.

J is TRBJ2-1 and V is TRBV6-6; D not certain. V dropped 5 bases and J dropped 9 bases, with 14 bases sitting between them. The germline V gene has CDR1 MNHNY and CDR2 SVGAGI (reference sequence). CDR3 length equals 13 residues. The CDR3 DNA follows: TGTGCCAGCAGTCCCTATAACGTCGGTGAGCAGTTCTTC. Amino acids: CASSPYNVGEQFF.

The chain uses TRBV10-3 and TRBJ1-6; D might be TRBD1 (6 bases). Germline V lookup: CDR1 ENHRY, CDR2 SYGVKD. Trimming removed 8 bases from V and 3 bases from J, with 14 bases in between. This CDR3 comprises 15 residues. The CDR3, as DNA: TGTGCCATCGGTCCCGAACAGGGCTATAATTCACCCCTCCACTTT. This gives the protein CAIGPEQGYNSPLHF.

The DNA for the CDR3 is TGCGCCAGCAGCCAAGAAGTCAACTATGGCTACACCTTC. It yields the protein CASSQEVNYGYTF. The rearrangement joins TRBV4-3 to TRBJ1-2, with unresolved D. Germline assignment: CDR1 LGHNA and CDR2 YSLEER. The V and J ends lost 0 bases and 2 bases respectively, with 4 bases between them. The CDR3 has 13 amino acids.

This clonotype showed up just once. J is TRBJ1-4 and V is TRBV7-6; the D is unclear. There are 13 residues in the CDR3. Germline V gene data show CDR1 as SGHVS and CDR2 as FNYEAQ. Trimming cost V 5 bases and J 5 bases, with 9 bases left between them. In DNA form, the CDR3 reads TGTGCCAGCAGCGTGGACCCCAATGAAAAACTGTTTTTT. It is translated as CASSVDPNEKLFF.

The V call is TRBV5-6, the J call TRBJ2-1; no clear D. Germline CDR1 SGHDT, CDR2 YYEEEE. V lost 5 bases and J 5 bases, leaving 11 bases between the germline ends. The CDR3 consists of 13 residues. DNA for the CDR3: TGTGCCAGCAGGGTCCTGCCCGACAATGAGCAGTTCTTC. This sequence encodes CASRVLPDNEQFF.

The rearrangement links TRBV21-1 to TRBJ2-7; the table assigns TRBD1, which was not confirmed against the DNA. TRBV21-1 is a pseudogene. This CDR3 contains 17 residues. The CDR3 loop reads CASSKVGNRAPYDEQYF. Written as DNA, the CDR3 is TGTGCCAGCAGCAAAGTAGGGAACAGGGCCCCCTACGACGAGCAGTACTTC.

The chain has TRBV10-3 and TRBJ1-5; 9 bases are a match to TRBD1. The J segment lost 5 bases and the V segment lost 10 bases, leaving 6 bases of the junction unmatched. This CDR3 region has 13 residues. CDR1 is ENHRY and CDR2 is SYGVKD in the germline V gene. The CDR3 protein is CASRDREDQPQHF. In DNA form, the CDR3 reads TGTGCCAGTCGGGACAGGGAAGATCAGCCCCAGCATTTT.

Regarding this clonotype: The junction and the germline gene differ at one end; a read error may be behind it. The chain employs TRBV4-2 and TRBJ2-7; D gene uncertain. The CDR3 has 15 residues. CDR1 LGHNA and CDR2 YNFKEQ come from the germline V gene. The chain's CDR3 is CASSQGVTSSSEQYF. The CDR3 DNA is TGTGCCAGCAGCCAAGGGGTGACCTCTTCCTCCGAGCAGTACTTC.

In its sample, this clonotype was seen once. The V and J genes are TRBV7-8 and TRBJ2-5; no clear D gene. V lost 3 bases and J 2 bases, leaving 13 bases between the germline ends. Germline loops: CDR1 SGHVS, CDR2 FQNEAQ. This CDR3 is built from 15 residues. The CDR3 DNA reads TGTGCCAGCAGCTTCAGCCTAGGTGGACAAGAGACCCAGTACTTC. It encodes CASSFSLGGQETQYF.

As regards this clonotype: One end of the junction fails to match germline, which may point to a read error. The J gene is TRBJ2-4, the V gene TRBV7-9, with TRBD2 identical over 11 bases. The DNA end is a closer match to TRBJ2-7, so the J assignment may be wrong. Germline V gene data show CDR1 as SEHNR and CDR2 as FQNEAQ (reference sequence). The length of the CDR3 is 16 residues. As DNA, the CDR3 is TGTGCCAGCAGCCTAGCGGGAGGATTGAGTCCCTACGAGCAGTACTTC. This encodes CASSLAGGLSPYEQYF.

V is TRBV20-1 and J is TRBJ1-4; 9 bases match TRBD1. The CDR3 is 14 residues long. From germline, CDR1 is DFQATT and CDR2 SNEGSKA (reference sequence). Losses at the gene ends were 5 bases for V and 10 bases for J; bases not matched to a gene: 11. The CDR3 nucleotides read TGCAGTGCTCCCGACTGGGACAGGGAGGGAAAACTGTTTTTT. This sequence encodes CSAPDWDREGKLFF.

CDR3 nucleotide sequence: TGCAGCGTTACGACGGGGGACCAGTTTGAAGCTTTCTTT. Its translation: CSVTTGDQFEAFF. This rearrangement joins TRBV29-1 to TRBJ1-1; the D gene is possibly TRBD1 (5 bases). V was trimmed by 5 bases and J by 7 bases, leaving 17 bases between them. This CDR3 is 13 amino acids long. Looked up from germline, CDR1 is SQVTM and CDR2 is ANQGSEA.

The rearrangement links TRBV5-8 to TRBJ1-5; D is unresolved. V dropped 4 bases and J dropped 5 bases, with 10 bases sitting between them. The CDR3 spans 13 residues. Looked up from germline, CDR1 is SGHTS and CDR2 is YDEGEE. CDR3 nucleotide sequence: TGTGCCAGCAGCGACAACCGGGATCAGCCCCAGCATTTT. This codes for CASSDNRDQPQHF.

The chain links TRBV27 to TRBJ2-3; a possible D gene is TRBD1 (6 bases). The germline gives CDR1 MNHEY, CDR2 SMNVEV (reference sequence). The V end lost 7 bases, the J end lost 3 bases, and 23 bases lay between the germline ends. The length of the CDR3 is 17 residues. CDR3 nucleotides: TGTGCCAGCACCCCTCTGGGGGCGGGTGGTCGGACAGATACGCAGTATTTT. Protein sequence: CASTPLGAGGRTDTQYF.

This chain connects TRBV7-2 to TRBJ1-1; D is ambiguous. CDR3 length: 10 amino acids. V was pared by 5 bases and J by 10 bases, with 8 bases between. The V gene's germline CDR1 is SGHTA and CDR2 FQGNSA. CDR3 in DNA: TGTGCCAGCAGCACCGAACGAGCTTTCTTT. Protein sequence: CASSTERAFF.

The V call is TRBV29-1, the J call TRBJ2-5; D is perhaps TRBD2 (5 bases). Germline assignment: CDR1 SQVTM and CDR2 ANQGSEA. The V end was cut by 7 bases, the J end by 11 bases, with 17 bases between. This CDR3 is built from 11 residues. CDR3 sequence: CSAYRGGEQYF. The DNA for the CDR3 is TGCAGCGCTTATCGGGGTGGGGAGCAGTACTTC. The full variable domain, in which reference TRBV29-1 and TRBJ2-5 provide the parts outside the CDR3, is SAVISQKPSRDICQRGTSLTIQCQVDSQVTMMFWYRQQPGQSLTLIATANQGSEATYESGFVIDKFPISRPNLTFSTLTVSNMSPEDSSIYLCSAYRGGEQYFGPGTRLLVL.

The CDR3 reads CASSPSRPSTDTQYF. For the CDR3, the DNA is TGTGCCAGCAGCCCCAGTCGGCCTAGCACAGATACGCAGTATTTT. V gene TRBV7-2 combines with J gene TRBJ2-3, with D hard to call. Germline assignment: CDR1 SGHTA and CDR2 FQGNSA. The length of the CDR3 is 15 residues. Trimming pared 5 bases from V and 0 bases from J, leaving 12 bases between.